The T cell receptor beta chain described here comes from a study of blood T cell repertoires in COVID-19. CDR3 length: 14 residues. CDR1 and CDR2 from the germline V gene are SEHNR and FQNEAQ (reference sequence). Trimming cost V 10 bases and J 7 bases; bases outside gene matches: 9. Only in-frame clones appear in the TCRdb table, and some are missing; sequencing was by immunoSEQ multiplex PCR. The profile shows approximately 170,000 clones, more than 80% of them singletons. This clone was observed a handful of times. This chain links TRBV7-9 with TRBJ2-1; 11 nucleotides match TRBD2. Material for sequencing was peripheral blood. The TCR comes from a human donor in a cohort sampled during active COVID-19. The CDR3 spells CATATSGSRNEQFF. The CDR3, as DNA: TGTGCCACCGCAACTAGCGGGAGTAGGAATGAGCAGTTCTTC.